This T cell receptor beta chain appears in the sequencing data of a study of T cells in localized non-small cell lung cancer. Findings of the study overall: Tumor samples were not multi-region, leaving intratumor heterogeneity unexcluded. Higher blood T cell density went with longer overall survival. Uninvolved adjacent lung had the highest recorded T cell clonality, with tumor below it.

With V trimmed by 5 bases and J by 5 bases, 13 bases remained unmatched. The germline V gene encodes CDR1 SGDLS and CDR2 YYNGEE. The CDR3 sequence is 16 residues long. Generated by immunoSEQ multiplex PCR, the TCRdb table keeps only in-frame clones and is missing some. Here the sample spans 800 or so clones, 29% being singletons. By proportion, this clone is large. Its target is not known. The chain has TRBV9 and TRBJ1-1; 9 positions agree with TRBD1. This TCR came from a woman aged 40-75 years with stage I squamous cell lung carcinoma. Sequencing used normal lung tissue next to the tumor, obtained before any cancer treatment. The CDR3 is CASSGLDRGSGTEAFF. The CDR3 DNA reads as TGTGCCAGCAGTGGCTTGGACAGGGGCTCGGGGACTGAAGCTTTCTTT.